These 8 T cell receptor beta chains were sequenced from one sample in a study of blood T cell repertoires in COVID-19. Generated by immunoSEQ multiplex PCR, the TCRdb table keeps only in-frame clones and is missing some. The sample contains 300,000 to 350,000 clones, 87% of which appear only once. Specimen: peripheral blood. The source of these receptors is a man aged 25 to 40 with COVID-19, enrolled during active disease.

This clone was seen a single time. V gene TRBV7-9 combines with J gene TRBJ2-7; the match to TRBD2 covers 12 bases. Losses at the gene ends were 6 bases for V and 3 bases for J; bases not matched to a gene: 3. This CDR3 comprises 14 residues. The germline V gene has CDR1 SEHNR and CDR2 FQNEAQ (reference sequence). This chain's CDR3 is CASRPGLAGYEQYF. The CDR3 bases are TGTGCCAGCAGGCCGGGACTAGCGGGCTACGAGCAGTACTTC.

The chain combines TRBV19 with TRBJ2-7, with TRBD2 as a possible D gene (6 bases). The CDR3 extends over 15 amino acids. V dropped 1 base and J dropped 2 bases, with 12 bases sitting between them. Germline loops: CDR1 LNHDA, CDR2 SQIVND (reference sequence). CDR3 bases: TGTGCCAGTAGTATAGTGGGGGGACCCACCTACGAGCAGTACTTC. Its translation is CASSIVGGPTYEQYF.

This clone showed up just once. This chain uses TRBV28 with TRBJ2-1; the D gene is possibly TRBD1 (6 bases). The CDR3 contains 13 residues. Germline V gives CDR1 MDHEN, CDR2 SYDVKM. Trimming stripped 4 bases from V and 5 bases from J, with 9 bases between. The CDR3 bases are TGTGCCAGCAGTTCCAGGGGTGACAATGAGCAGTTCTTC. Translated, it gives CASSSRGDNEQFF. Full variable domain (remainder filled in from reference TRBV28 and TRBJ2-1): DVKVTQSSRYLVKRTGEKVFLECVQDMDHENMFWYRQDPGLGLRLIYFSYDVKMKEKGDIPEGYSVSREKKERFSLILESASTNQTSMYLCASSSRGDNEQFFGPGTRLTVL.

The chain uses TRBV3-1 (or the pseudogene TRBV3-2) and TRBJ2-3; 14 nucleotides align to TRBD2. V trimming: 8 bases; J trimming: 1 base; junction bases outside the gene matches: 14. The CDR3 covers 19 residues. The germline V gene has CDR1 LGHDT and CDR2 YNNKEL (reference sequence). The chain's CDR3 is CASCLSGLAGGGRTDTQYF. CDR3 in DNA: TGTGCCAGCTGCCTTTCAGGACTAGCGGGGGGAGGTCGCACAGATACGCAGTATTTT.

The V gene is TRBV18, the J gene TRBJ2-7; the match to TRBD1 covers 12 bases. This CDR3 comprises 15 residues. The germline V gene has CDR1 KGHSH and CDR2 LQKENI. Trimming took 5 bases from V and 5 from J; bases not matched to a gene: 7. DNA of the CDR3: TGTGCCAGCTCAGCTTCCGGGACAGGGGGCGACGAGCAGTACTTC. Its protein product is CASSASGTGGDEQYF.

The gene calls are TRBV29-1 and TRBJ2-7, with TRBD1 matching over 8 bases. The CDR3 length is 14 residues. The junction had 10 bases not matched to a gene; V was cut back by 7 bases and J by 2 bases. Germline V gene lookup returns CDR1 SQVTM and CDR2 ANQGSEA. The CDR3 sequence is CSAPGQEPPYEQYF. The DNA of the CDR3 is TGCAGCGCTCCGGGACAGGAGCCTCCCTACGAGCAGTACTTC.

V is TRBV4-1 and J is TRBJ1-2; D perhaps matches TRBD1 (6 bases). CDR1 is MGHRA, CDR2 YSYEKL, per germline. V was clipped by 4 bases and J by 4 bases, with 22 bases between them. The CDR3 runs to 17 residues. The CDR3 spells CASSRGGGSDESYGYTF. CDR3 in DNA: TGCGCCAGCAGCCGAGGCGGGGGCAGCGATGAAAGCTATGGCTACACCTTC.

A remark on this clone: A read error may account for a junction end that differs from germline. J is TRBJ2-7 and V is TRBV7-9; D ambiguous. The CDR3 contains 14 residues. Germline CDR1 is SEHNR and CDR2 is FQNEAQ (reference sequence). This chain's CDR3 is CASSVERGSHEQYF. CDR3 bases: TGTGCCAGCAGCGTGGAGCGAGGCTCCCACGAGCAGTACTTC.